This record covers a single TCR beta chain. Its antigen is currently not known. It has no much larger one-base neighbor in the sample; base qualities were not kept. This sample is drawn from a study of shared clonotypes between healthy human individuals (dated by TCRdb to about 2020). In the study overall: The cohort included three men and two women between 18 and 49 years of age. For each donor, CD4 naive and CD4 memory were each run on three plates, CD8 naive on two plates, and CD8 memory on one plate. To estimate repertoire size and how much clonotypes are shared between individuals, the study performed deep sequencing of blood TCR repertoires from about 5 healthy adults. Different laboratories and diverse techniques were used to prepare libraries and sequence TCR repertoires, to increase sequencing depth and limit assay-specific biases. Each donor's leukapheresis produced roughly between roughly 0.85 and 9.5 billion PBMCs.

V gives up 4 bases and J gives up 4 bases, and the segment between their germline ends measures 11 bases. The CDR3 covers 15 residues, taking in both the cysteine and the phenylalanine. Only CDR3 DNA remains: 45 bases, in frame from the first base. The germline V gene gives CDR1 as SGHTA and CDR2 as FQGTGA. Overall study outcomes, separate from this receptor: Sampling was restricted to blood, and TCR repertoires in tissue are likely to differ from TCR repertoires in blood. Larger estimated clonotype richness was generally found for naive subsets than for memory subsets. Roughly 5% of naive CD4, 3% to 3.5% of naive CD8, approximately 2.2% of memory CD4, and over 0.35% of memory CD8 clonotypes were shared across several donors. The genetic and exposure-history diversity represented was limited by the small number of donors. Pairwise subsampling indicated that sequencing depth was expected to affect the degree of clonotype sharing among donors. Incomplete sequencing was indicated by rarefaction of sorted-subset datasets, despite the large sequencing depth. Compared with non-shared clonotypes, clonotypes shared by all four sorted-subset donors had higher generation probabilities.

Using the deep immunoSEQ assay, TCR CDR3 regions were amplified from genomic DNA by multiplex PCR. Extracted genomic DNA from each cell subset was spread evenly across all wells of several immunoSEQ 96-well plates, with each plate serving as a replicate. For sorted subsets, each replicate PCR was loaded with around 200 ng genomic DNA, equivalent to 25,000 to 35,000 T cell genomes. The purified libraries were quantified using a Qubit 3.0 fluorometer, sized with a Bioanalyzer 2100, and then quantified again using the KAPA Library Quantification kit. Each immunoSEQ 96-well plate was sequenced on its own single-read 150-cycle Illumina NextSeq 550 flow cell. The paper's data handling went like this. Because only junctional sequences without quality scores were contained in the immunoSEQ output, filtering matching that applied to full-length reads could not be performed. To assign V/J genes and CDR3, sequences were annotated using PyIR, a Python wrapper for IgBLAST v1.9, with IMGT germline references. Reads were removed for weak V/J assignments (E-value above 1e-6), missing CDR3, stop codons, out-of-frame junctions, or ambiguous translated residues. A V3J clonotype was defined by an identical inferred V gene, J gene, and CDR3 amino acid sequence. The percentage overlap between two repertoires was calculated by dividing the number of shared unique clonotypes by the size of the smaller repertoire. Richness of each repertoire was evaluated using RTK rarefaction, the Chao1 estimator, and Recon v2.1 estimates of unobserved clonotypes. Generation probabilities were computed with OLGA for all TCRbeta clonotypes obtained by the gDNA method from a handful of donors. TCRdb took over this immuneACCESS table, retaining in-frame rearrangements with V and J assigned. Such tables are incomplete; in checked studies, under half of the missing clones stem from an unresolved V gene, and the remainder is unexplained. The DNA gave D and trimming, while V, J and clone size come from that table. The sample table holds about 2.3 million clones, of which approximately 95% were seen once. The ten top clones hold 0.39% of the sample.

The donors were healthy, HIV-negative adults with no recently reported acute infections or vaccinations. All donors were Caucasian adults living in Nashville, Tennessee, USA. CD4+ T cells were enriched through magnetic negative selection, after which naive cells were positively selected on CD45RA and the remaining negative fraction served as the memory subset. Blood was obtained by leukapheresis, after which PBMCs were separated by Ficoll-Histopaque density gradient centrifugation and cryopreserved in liquid nitrogen vapor phase. Analytical flow cytometry was used to check the purity and quantity of each magnetically sorted T cell population. Genomic DNA was isolated from each sorted fraction and quantified by UV absorbance on a Nanodrop 2000c.

The TCR sequence derives from a man between 18 and 29 years old in good health. Some clones in this sample may be carry-over from other donors' samples. The rearrangement joined TRBV7-3 to TRBJ2-6; D gene: possibly TRBD2, on 6 matching bases. The source material was naive CD4+ T cells from PBMCs. What this sample's cell subset or site label stands for: CD45RA+ positively selected. The CDR3 here reads CASSSVGLGANVLTF. Here is the DNA: TGTGCCAGCAGCTCAGTGGGACTCGGGGCCAACGTCCTGACTTTC.